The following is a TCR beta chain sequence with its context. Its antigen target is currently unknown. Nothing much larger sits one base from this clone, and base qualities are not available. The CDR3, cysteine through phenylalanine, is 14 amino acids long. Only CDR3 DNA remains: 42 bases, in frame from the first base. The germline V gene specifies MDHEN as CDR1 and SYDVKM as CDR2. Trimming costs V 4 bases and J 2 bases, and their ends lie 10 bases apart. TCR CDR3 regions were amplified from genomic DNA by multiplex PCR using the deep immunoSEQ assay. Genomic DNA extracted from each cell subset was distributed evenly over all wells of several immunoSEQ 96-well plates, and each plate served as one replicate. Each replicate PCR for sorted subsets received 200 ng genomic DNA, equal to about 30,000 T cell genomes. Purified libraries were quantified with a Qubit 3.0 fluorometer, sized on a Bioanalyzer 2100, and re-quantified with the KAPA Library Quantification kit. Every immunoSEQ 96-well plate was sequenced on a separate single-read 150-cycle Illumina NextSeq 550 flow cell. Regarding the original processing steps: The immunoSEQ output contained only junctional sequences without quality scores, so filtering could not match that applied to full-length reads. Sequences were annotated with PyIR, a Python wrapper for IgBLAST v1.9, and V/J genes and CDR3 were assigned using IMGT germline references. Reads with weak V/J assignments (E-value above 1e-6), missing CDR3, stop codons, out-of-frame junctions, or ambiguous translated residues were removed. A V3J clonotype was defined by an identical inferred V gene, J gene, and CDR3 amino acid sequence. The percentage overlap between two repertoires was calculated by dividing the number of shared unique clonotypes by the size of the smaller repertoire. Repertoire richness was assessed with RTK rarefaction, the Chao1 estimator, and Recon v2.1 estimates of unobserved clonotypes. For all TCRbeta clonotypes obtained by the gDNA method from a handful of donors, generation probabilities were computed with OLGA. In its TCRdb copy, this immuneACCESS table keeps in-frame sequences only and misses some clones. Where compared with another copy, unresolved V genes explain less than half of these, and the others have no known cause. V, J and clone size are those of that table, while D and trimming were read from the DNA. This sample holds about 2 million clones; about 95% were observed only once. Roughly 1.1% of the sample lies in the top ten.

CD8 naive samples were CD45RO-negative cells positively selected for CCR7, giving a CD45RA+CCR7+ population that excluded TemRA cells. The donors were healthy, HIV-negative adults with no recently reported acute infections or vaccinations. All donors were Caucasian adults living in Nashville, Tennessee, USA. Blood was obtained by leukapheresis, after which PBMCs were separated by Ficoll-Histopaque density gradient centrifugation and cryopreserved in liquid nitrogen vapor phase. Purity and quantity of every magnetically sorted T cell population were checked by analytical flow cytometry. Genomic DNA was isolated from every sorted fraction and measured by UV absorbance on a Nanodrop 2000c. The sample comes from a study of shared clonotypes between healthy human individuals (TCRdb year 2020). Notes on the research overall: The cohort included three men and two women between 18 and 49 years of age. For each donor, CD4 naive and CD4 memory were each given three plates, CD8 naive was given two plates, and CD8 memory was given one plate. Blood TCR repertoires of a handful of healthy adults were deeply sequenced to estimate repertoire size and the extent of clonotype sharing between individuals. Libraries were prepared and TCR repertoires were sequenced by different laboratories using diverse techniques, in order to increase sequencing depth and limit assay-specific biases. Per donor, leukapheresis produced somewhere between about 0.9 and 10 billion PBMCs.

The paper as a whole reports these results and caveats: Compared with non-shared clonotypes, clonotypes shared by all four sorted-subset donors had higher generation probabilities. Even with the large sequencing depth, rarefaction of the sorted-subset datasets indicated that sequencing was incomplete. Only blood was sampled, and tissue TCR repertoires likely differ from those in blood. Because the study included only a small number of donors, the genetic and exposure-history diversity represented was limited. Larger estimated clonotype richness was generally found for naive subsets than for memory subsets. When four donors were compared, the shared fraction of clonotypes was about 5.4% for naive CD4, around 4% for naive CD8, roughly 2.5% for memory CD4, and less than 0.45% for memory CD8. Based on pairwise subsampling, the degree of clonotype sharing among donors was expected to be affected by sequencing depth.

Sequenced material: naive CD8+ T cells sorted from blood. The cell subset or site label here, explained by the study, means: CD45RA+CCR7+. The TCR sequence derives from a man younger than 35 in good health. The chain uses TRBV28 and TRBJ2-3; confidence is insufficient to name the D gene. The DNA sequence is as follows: TGTGCCAGCAGTTCCCCCCGGTCCACAGATACGCAGTATTTT. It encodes CASSSPRSTDTQYF. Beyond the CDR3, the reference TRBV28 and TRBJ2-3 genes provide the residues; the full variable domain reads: DVKVTQSSRYLVKRTGEKVFLECVQDMDHENMFWYRQDPGLGLRLIYFSYDVKMKEKGDIPEGYSVSREKKERFSLILESASTNQTSMYLCASSSPRSTDTQYFGPGTRLTVL.